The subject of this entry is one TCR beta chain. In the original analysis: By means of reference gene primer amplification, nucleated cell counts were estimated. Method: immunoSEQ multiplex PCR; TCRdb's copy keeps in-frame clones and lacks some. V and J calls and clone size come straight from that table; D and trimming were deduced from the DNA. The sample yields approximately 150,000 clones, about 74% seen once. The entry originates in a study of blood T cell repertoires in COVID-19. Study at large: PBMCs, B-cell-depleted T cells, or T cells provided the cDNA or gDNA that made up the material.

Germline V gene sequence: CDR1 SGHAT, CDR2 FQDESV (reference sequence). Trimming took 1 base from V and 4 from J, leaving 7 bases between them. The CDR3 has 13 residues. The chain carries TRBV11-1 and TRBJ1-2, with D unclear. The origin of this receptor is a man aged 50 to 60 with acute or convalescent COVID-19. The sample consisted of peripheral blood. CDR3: CASSLGGSYGYTF. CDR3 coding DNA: TGTGCCAGCAGCTTAGGAGGGAGCTATGGCTACACCTTC.